A selection of T cell receptor beta chains follows, all from one sample in a study of blood T cell repertoires in COVID-19. Assay: immunoSEQ multiplex PCR; the TCRdb copy retains only in-frame clones and omits some. The table lists some 380,000 clones, roughly 90% of them singletons. Sequenced sample: peripheral blood. These receptors came from a young man with active or convalescent COVID-19. CDR3s include the opening cysteine and the closing phenylalanine or tryptophan.

v_gene,j_gene,CDR3aa
TRBV29-1,TRBJ2-1,CSVGAAHEQFF
TRBV18,TRBJ2-7,CASSPDRGTYEQYF
TRBV7-9,TRBJ1-2,CASSFNTDSGYTF
TRBV19,TRBJ1-4,CASTKTGGFGEKLFF
TRBV28,TRBJ2-7,CASSKPGHNPSYEQYF
TRBV5-4,TRBJ1-2,CASSTEAQIYYGYTF
TRBV4-3,TRBJ2-7,CASSQEREFSYEQYF
TRBV28,TRBJ2-3,CASSLYGGAADTQYF
TRBV6-5,TRBJ2-7,CASSLVSSYEQYF
TRBV18,TRBJ1-2,CASSPDRAIDTGYTF
TRBV13,TRBJ1-6,CASSLGTGGRNSPLHF
TRBV28,TRBJ2-7,CASSNTGWEQYF
TRBV7-8,TRBJ1-4,CASNRDLGEKLFF
TRBV5-1,TRBJ2-3,CASSLAGGGTDTQYF
TRBV7-9,TRBJ2-7,CASSLDLAGYSYEQYF
TRBV4-3,TRBJ2-1,CASSQESAGDLYNEQFF
TRBV25-1,TRBJ1-5,CASSEYGQPQHF
TRBV29-1,TRBJ1-1,CSVEGFVRDTEAFF
TRBV28,TRBJ1-6,CASSSPGPNSPLHF
TRBV9,TRBJ2-1,CASSVAGGVYPEQFF